Shown below are 26 T cell receptor delta chains from a single sample sequenced in a study of γδ T cells in repeated Plasmodium falciparum infection. Bulk repertoires came from Vgamma9/Vdelta2+ or Vdelta2-negative gammadelta T cells flow-sorted from PBMC. TCRdb re-analyzed the multiplex PCR reads via CATT. Among about 51,000 delta-chain clones listed, about 1.9% were seen once. The material sequenced was gamma-delta T cells from blood. These receptors were collected from a pool of human donors (malaria-infected and uninfected, not separated).

Comment on this clone: A read error likely explains why the TCRdb protein, taken from a much larger clone, differs from this DNA's translation at residue 17; the protein shown is translated from the DNA. CDR3 in DNA: TGTGCTCTTGGGGTTCCGTCTATTCCCTTCCACAGTACTGGGGGGCGAACCCAGGATAAACTCATCTTT. Translating gives CALGVPSIPFHSTGGRTQDKLIF. The genes are TRDV1 and TRDJ1, with 8 positions matching TRDD3. No J gene was available from TCRdb, and it was assigned here by a germline match of the DNA. The V gene end was trimmed by 4 bases and the J gene end by 5 bases; junction bases not matched to a gene: 33. Germline V gives CDR1 TSWWSYY, CDR2 QGS. The CDR3 has 23 residues.

This clone was counted only a few times. The protein that TCRdb holds for this DNA derives from a much larger clone and differs from the translated DNA at residue 3, which likely indicates a read error; the protein shown here is translated from the DNA. The J gene is TRDJ1, the V gene TRDV2; the match to TRDD3 covers 8 bases. This CDR3 contains 18 residues. Germline CDR1 is GEAIGNYY and CDR2 is EKD. The CDR3 sequence: CAYDTVLGALRSTDKLIF. In DNA form, the CDR3 reads TGTGCCTATGACACCGTACTGGGGGCCCTACGAAGTACCGATAAACTCATCTTT.

This clone was seen at least ten times. The TCRdb record carries a much larger clone's protein, which differs from this DNA's translation at residue 12; a read error is the likely cause, and the protein listed here is the DNA translation. The chain joins TRDV3 to TRDJ1; TRDD3 matches at 7 bases. TCRdb leaves out the J gene; it was filled in here by matching the DNA to germline. In germline, CDR1 is TVYSNPD, CDR2 GDNSRS (reference sequence). The CDR3 is 17 amino acids. V was clipped by 3 bases and J by 3 bases; unmatched bases: 19. The CDR3 DNA is TGTGCCTTGGGGGGGGTACTGGGGAATACCAACGCCGATAAACTCATCTTT. Protein: CALGGVLGNTNADKLIF.

Concerning this clone: TCRdb records a much larger clone's protein for this DNA, with a difference at residue 6 that likely arises from a read error; the protein given is the translation of the DNA. This sequence joins TRDV1 and TRDJ1, with 12 bases matching TRDD3. No J segment appears in TCRdb, so it was assigned here by matching the sequence to germline. V gave up 2 bases and J gave up 0 bases; unmatched junction bases: 13. The germline gives CDR1 TSWWSYY, CDR2 QGS. This CDR3 has 20 amino acids. CDR3 loop: CALGEDLPYWGIPYTDKLIF. The CDR3 coding sequence is TGTGCTCTTGGGGAAGATCTACCGTACTGGGGGATACCGTACACCGATAAACTCATCTTT.

This clone was observed many times. For this DNA, TCRdb reports the protein of a much larger clone, which diverges at residue 12, most likely from a read error; the protein presented here is translated directly from the DNA. The chain links TRDV1 to TRDJ1; 11 positions match TRDD3. TCRdb supplies no J gene; here it was assigned by aligning the nucleotide sequence to germline. The CDR3 is 23 amino acids. J lost 0 bases, V lost 5 bases, and 26 bases had no gene match. The V gene's germline CDR1 is TSWWSYY and CDR2 QGS. CDR3 amino acids: CALGSTWAAPFPFGGYDTDKLIF. The DNA for the CDR3 is TGTGCTCTTGGGTCAACTTGGGCGGCTCCCTTCCCGTTTGGGGGATACGACACCGATAAACTCATCTTT.

Concerning this clone: The protein TCRdb lists belongs to a much larger clone and differs from this DNA's translation at residue 16, which points to a read error; the protein shown is made from the DNA. The CDR3, as DNA: TGTGCTCTTGGGGAACTCCACTACTGGGGGACCCTCTGGTACACCAATAAACTCATCTTT. Encoded protein: CALGELHYWGTLWYTNKLIF. The chain is built from TRDV1 and TRDJ1; TRDD3 agrees at 9 bases. The J gene, missing from TCRdb, was assigned here through DNA to germline matching. Germline CDR1 reads TSWWSYY; CDR2 reads QGS. The CDR3 covers 20 residues.

This clone was found a few times. TCRdb's protein, taken from a much larger clone, differs from this DNA's translation at residue 8, likely owing to a read error; the protein displayed comes from the DNA. The genes are TRDV1 and TRDJ1; 13 nucleotides match TRDD3. The CDR3 consists of 25 residues. Trimming took 0 bases from V and 2 from J; bases not matched to a gene: 27. Germline loops: CDR1 TSWWSYY, CDR2 QGS. The CDR3 bases are TGTGCTCTTGGGGAACTGGGCACCTGGGGGTACCCGCTTACTACTGGGGGATACGAGACCGATAAACTCATCTTT. This translates into CALGELGTWGYPLTTGGYETDKLIF.

As to this clone: The TCRdb record carries a much larger clone's protein, which differs from this DNA's translation at residue 5; a read error is the likely cause, and the protein listed here is the DNA translation. V and J are TRDV1 and TRDJ1; the D gene is possibly TRDD2 (6 bases). Assignment of the J gene here rests on matching the DNA to germline, because TCRdb gives none. The CDR3 runs to 15 residues. CDR1 is TSWWSYY and CDR2 is QGS in the germline V gene. Trimming pared 4 bases from V and 7 bases from J, leaving 19 bases between. The DNA for the CDR3 is TGTGCTCTTGGGGGTCCTTCCCCTACTTGGATTAAACTCATCTTT. Translation gives CALGGPSPTWIKLIF.

This clone was seen ten or more times. The CDR3 nucleotides are TGTGCCTGTGACGTGGTGGGGGACAACGATAAACTCATCTTT. Its translation: CACDVVGDNDKLIF. This chain uses TRDV2 with TRDJ1; 7 bases map to TRDD3. The J gene comes from matching the DNA to germline here; TCRdb lacks it. This CDR3 is built from 14 residues. The J segment lost 4 bases and the V segment lost 3 bases, leaving 7 bases of the junction unmatched. Germline V lookup: CDR1 GEAIGNYY, CDR2 EKD.

Many counts were recorded for this clone. The TCRdb protein, from a much larger clone, departs from this DNA's translation at residue 8, likely by read error; the protein shown derives from the DNA. The chain has TRDV2 and TRDJ1; maybe TRDD3 (6 bases). TCRdb leaves out the J gene; it was filled in here by matching the DNA to germline. The CDR3 is 17 residues long. Germline CDR1 and CDR2: GEAIGNYY and EKD. V was shortened by 0 bases and J by 2 bases, with 18 bases between the two germline ends. The CDR3 protein is CACDTVGGAPRTDKLIF. The CDR3 nucleotides read TGTGCCTGTGACACCGTGGGGGGGGCCCCGAGAACCGATAAACTCATCTTT.

The sample holds a few counts of this clone. A far larger clone is just one base off, so this is likely a read error. The same CDR3 can be traced to other DNA sequences in this sample. With the J gene uncalled, the V gene is TRDV1; the table's D gene call, TRDD3, was not cross checked with the DNA. Germline-derived CDR1 and CDR2 are TSWWSYY and QGS. The CDR3 has 24 amino acids. CDR3 loop: CALGEQAPYHTHWGILHRADKLIF. The CDR3 DNA reads TGTGCTCTTGGGGAACAGGCCCCTTACCACACCCACTGGGGGATACTGCACAGGGCCGATAAACTCATCTTC.

At least ten counts were recorded for this clone. The mismatch at residue 6 between this DNA's translation and the TCRdb protein of a much larger clone likely reflects a read error; the protein shown is translated from the DNA. The chain employs TRDV2 and TRDJ1; 7 bases line up with TRDD3. This CDR3 contains 18 residues. The germline gives CDR1 GEAIGNYY, CDR2 EKD. The trim removed 0 bases at V and 0 bases at J, leaving 12 bases unmatched. The DNA for the CDR3 is TGTGCCTGTGACACCCCAAGTACTGGGGAACAGTACACCGATAAACTCATCTTT. Translated, it gives CACDTPSTGEQYTDKLIF.

This clone came up a few times. This sequence is one base from a far larger clone and is likely a read error. The same CDR3 also results from other DNA sequences found in this sample. The rearrangement links TRDV1 to TRDJ1, with 13 bases lining up with TRDD3. TCRdb lists no J gene, so it was determined here by aligning the DNA to germline. Germline CDR1 and CDR2: TSWWSYY and QGS. The CDR3 spans 22 residues. The CDR3 DNA reads TGCGCTCTTGGGGGCACACCCCCAGTACAAACCTTCCGTACTGGGGGATACGTAGAACTCATCTTT. Encoded protein: CALGGTPPVQTFRTGGYVELIF.

This clone showed up many times. The chain uses TRDV1 and TRDJ1, with TRDD3 as a possible D gene (6 bases). V dropped 0 bases and J dropped 1 base, with 30 bases sitting between them. Germline assignment: CDR1 TSWWSYY and CDR2 QGS. The CDR3 sequence is 22 residues long. The DNA of the CDR3 is TGTGCTCTTGGGGAACTCCCCCCCTGGATGAGATACGCGGATGTCCCCACCGATAAACTCATCTTT. Translated, it gives CALGELPPWMRYADVPTDKLIF.

As concerns this clone: The translation of this DNA and the TCRdb protein of a much larger clone differ at residue 13, probably owing to a read error; the protein shown here is translated from the DNA. The V gene reported is TRAV38-2/DV8; the J gene is uncalled. Germline V gene data show CDR1 as TSESDYY and CDR2 as QEAYKQQN. This CDR3 contains 15 residues. The chain's CDR3 is CAYLTPIYDTDKPIF. CDR3 DNA: TGTGCTTACCTCACCCCAATCTACGACACCGATAAACCCATCTTT.

This clone was seen more than once but under ten times. A far larger clone lies a single base away; this is likely a read error. The sample has other DNA sequences that encode this CDR3 too. The rearrangement links TRDV1 to TRDJ1; 8 nucleotides align to TRDD3. The J gene was missing in TCRdb and was found by matching the end of the DNA to germline. This CDR3 comprises 20 residues. Germline CDR1 and CDR2: TSWWSYY and QGS. The V segment lost 6 bases and the J segment 0 bases; nucleotides outside the gene matches: 21. CDR3 region: CALGGILLPGYASYTDKLIF. CDR3 DNA: TGTGCTCTTGGAGGGATTCTCCTCCCGGGATACGCCTCCTACACCGATAAACTCATCTTT.

On this clone: For this DNA, TCRdb reports the protein of a much larger clone, which diverges at residue 3, most likely from a read error; the protein presented here is translated directly from the DNA. CDR3 DNA: TGTGCTCCTGGGGAACTAATAGGGATACGCGTACACATCCCTCCCTACTACACCGATAAACTCATCTTT. This encodes CAPGELIGIRVHIPPYYTDKLIF. The chain has TRDV1 and TRDJ1; 8 bases align to TRDD3. The J gene is not listed in TCRdb, so it was assigned here from a DNA match to germline. The CDR3 contains 23 residues. The germline V gene has CDR1 TSWWSYY and CDR2 QGS.

This clone was counted ten times or more. The TCRdb protein, from a much larger clone, departs from this DNA's translation at residue 13, likely by read error; the protein shown derives from the DNA. This CDR3 reads CACDTVGEAPRTNKLIF. In DNA form, the CDR3 reads TGTGCCTGTGACACCGTGGGGGAGGCCCCGAGAACCAATAAACTCATCTTT. This rearrangement joins TRDV2 to TRDJ1; 7 bases are a match to TRDD3. The J gene was not available in TCRdb and was assigned here by matching the DNA to germline segments. In germline, CDR1 is GEAIGNYY, CDR2 EKD. J lost 6 bases, V lost 0 bases, and 15 bases had no gene match. The CDR3 runs 17 residues.

This clone has more than one count but fewer than ten. The TCRdb protein comes from a much larger clone and disagrees with this DNA's translation at residue 15, likely due to a read error; the protein given here is derived from the DNA. The V and J genes are TRDV3 and TRDJ1; 11 nucleotides agree with TRDD3. TCRdb offers no J gene call, so here the DNA was matched to germline to obtain one. Germline V CDR1 and CDR2: TVYSNPD, GDNSRS (reference sequence). The length of the CDR3 is 21 residues. Trimming removed 1 base from V and 0 bases from J; junction bases left unmatched: 22. The DNA of the CDR3 is TGTGCCTTTACCTACCCCTCCTACTGGGGGATAGCATCCTTGAACACCGATAAACTCATCTTT. This codes for CAFTYPSYWGIASLNTDKLIF.

This clone was detected ten times or more. A read error likely explains why the TCRdb protein, taken from a much larger clone, differs from this DNA's translation at residue 3; the protein shown is translated from the DNA. There is no J gene call, but TRDV3 is given as the V gene. Germline V CDR1 and CDR2: TVYSNPD, GDNSRS (reference sequence). This CDR3 spans 13 amino acids. The DNA of the CDR3 is TGTGCCTCTTGTCCCGACTGGGGATGTTGGCTCATCTTT. Translating it yields CASCPDWGCWLIF.

The table lists this clone with a few counts. Given a far larger clone just one base away, this is likely a sequencing read error. This CDR3 is also generated by other DNA sequences in the sample. V usage is TRDV1 and J usage is TRDJ2; D is ambiguous. TCRdb does not report a J gene; here it was assigned by matching the DNA to germline references. The CDR3 is made up of 14 amino acids. CDR1 TSWWSYY and CDR2 QGS come from the germline V gene. Here the CDR3 reads CALGELGRRAQLFF. CDR3 in DNA: TGTGCTCTTGGAGAACTAGGTAGGAGAGCACAACTCTTCTTT.

This clone was seen repeatedly, ten times or more. V usage is TRDV1 and J usage is TRDJ1; the match to TRDD3 covers 12 bases. With 5 bases clipped from V and 1 base from J, the junction kept 11 bases outside the gene matches. The CDR3 covers 18 residues. Looked up from germline, CDR1 is TSWWSYY and CDR2 is QGS. CDR3 residues: CALGSYWGIPKITDKLIF. The CDR3 DNA sequence: TGTGCTCTTGGGTCTTACTGGGGGATACCTAAAATCACCGATAAACTCATCTTT.

This clone has a count of ten or more. The protein TCRdb lists belongs to a much larger clone and differs from this DNA's translation at residue 3, which points to a read error; the protein shown is made from the DNA. The rearrangement uses TRDV1 and TRDJ1; the match to TRDD2 covers 8 bases. Germline assignment: CDR1 TSWWSYY and CDR2 QGS. The CDR3 totals 14 residues. For the CDR3, the DNA is TGTGCTCCTGGGATTCTTCCTACAGAGGGTAAACTCATCTTT. It encodes CAPGILPTEGKLIF.

This clone has just a few counts. Since a far larger clone is one base different, this is likely a read error. This sample also contains other DNA sequences that code for the same CDR3. The chain couples TRDV2 to TRDJ3; 11 bases match TRDD3. TCRdb lists no J gene, so it was determined here by aligning the DNA to germline. The germline V gene encodes CDR1 GEAIGNYY and CDR2 EKD. The CDR3 loop spans 26 amino acids. With V trimmed by 0 bases and J by 3 bases, 27 bases remained unmatched. The CDR3 is CACDTGLMPHRRGTGGYIWDTRQMFF. CDR3 coding DNA: TGTGCCTGTGACACCGGCCTAATGCCCCATCGTCGTGGTACTGGGGGATATATCTGGGACACCCGACAGATGTTTTTC.

This clone was recorded many times. The protein given by TCRdb reflects a much larger clone and differs at residue 6 from this DNA's translation, likely from a read error; the protein shown is the DNA's translation. The chain employs TRDV2 and TRDJ1; 7 nucleotides align to TRDD3. The V and J ends lost 1 base and 1 base, in that order; junction bases with no gene match: 5. CDR3 size: 15 residues. From germline, CDR1 is GEAIGNYY and CDR2 EKD. DNA of the CDR3: TGTGCCTGTGACACAAGGGGGGGATCCACCGATAAACTCATCTTT. Amino acids: CACDTRGGSTDKLIF.

This clone was detected many times. TCRdb lists the protein of a much larger clone for this DNA, which differs at residue 8, so this is likely a read error; the protein given here is translated from the DNA itself. This CDR3 is CACDTLPPGDTTDKLIF. The CDR3 DNA follows: TGTGCCTGTGACACCCTCCCGCCGGGGGATACCACCGATAAACTCATCTTT. The chain employs TRDV2 and TRDJ1, with 9 bases lining up with TRDD3. The J gene is not listed in TCRdb, so it was assigned here from a DNA match to germline. The J segment lost 1 base and the V segment lost 0 bases, leaving 8 bases of the junction unmatched. The V gene's germline CDR1 is GEAIGNYY and CDR2 EKD. The CDR3 has 17 residues.